These 17 T cell receptor beta chains were all obtained from the same sample, sequenced in a study of T cells in women clearing cervical HPV infection. Generated by immunoSEQ multiplex PCR, the TCRdb table keeps only in-frame clones and is missing some. This repertoire includes about 33,000 clones. Sequencing was carried out using blood buffy coat. Every receptor here comes from a woman between 18 and 70 years old with a cervical HPV16 infection that either progressed to CIN3+ or cleared (not recorded which).

About this clone itself: The read ends 3 residues shy of where the CDR3 ends; the end is completed using the germline J gene. The V and J genes are TRBV20-1 and TRBJ2-7; no definite D call. CDR3 length: 13 residues. Trimming removed 4 bases from V and 0 bases from J, with 10 bases in between. CDR1 is DFQATT, CDR2 SNEGSKA, per germline (reference sequence). The sequenced CDR3 bases are TGCAGTGCTAACCTCGGGTTCTCCTACGAG. Amino acids: CSANLGFSYE. The CDR3 in its entirety is CSANLGFSYEQYF.

Turning to this clone: The read ends 3 residues early relative to the CDR3; the germline J gene fills the gap. The V and J genes are TRBV20-1 and TRBJ1-4; D gene uncertain. Germline lookup yields CDR1 DFQATT and CDR2 SNEGSKA (reference sequence). The CDR3 consists of 14 residues. Trimming shortened V by 3 bases and J by 1 base, and 9 bases separated the two germline ends. Here the CDR3 reads CSARRAVTNEKLFF. The sequenced CDR3 bases are TGCAGTGCTAGGAGGGCTGTAACTAATGAAAAA.

Worth noting for this clone: The DNA ends 3 residues before the CDR3 does, and the rest of the CDR3 is filled in from the germline J gene. The V call is TRBV7-2, the J call TRBJ1-1; perhaps TRBD1 as D (5 bases). The germline V gene has CDR1 SGHTA and CDR2 FQGNSA. The CDR3 extends over 15 amino acids. The CDR3 sequence is CASSLAPGSGEKAFF. CDR3 bases read: TGTGCCAGCAGCTTAGCGCCAGGGAGTGGTGAAAAA.

Note on this clone: Read data end 3 residues before the CDR3 end; the end is taken from the germline J gene. V and J are TRBV5-6 and TRBJ2-5, with 8 nucleotides matching TRBD2. The CDR3 has 14 residues. Germline loops: CDR1 SGHDT, CDR2 YYEEEE. V lost 4 bases and J lost 5; bases outside the gene matches: 7. The CDR3 here is CASSGGGPYETQYF. CDR3 bases read: TGTGCCAGCAGCGGCGGGGGGCCCTACGAGACC.

As to this clone: The sequence runs out 3 residues before the end of the CDR3; the remainder is reconstructed from the germline J gene. The J gene is TRBJ2-7, the V gene TRBV19, with D perhaps TRBD1 (5 bases). Germline assignment: CDR1 LNHDA and CDR2 SQIVND (reference sequence). The V end lost 3 bases, the J end lost 5 bases, and 17 bases lay between the germline ends. The CDR3 runs to 15 residues. The CDR3 loop is CASSINSQGINEQYF. The sequenced CDR3 bases are TGTGCCAGTAGTATTAACAGTCAGGGAATCAACGAG. Using reference TRBV19 and TRBJ2-7 for the parts outside the CDR3, the full variable domain is DGGITQSPKYLFRKEGQNVTLSCEQNLNHDAMYWYRQDPGQGLRLIYYSQIVNDFQKGDIAEGYSVSREKKESFPLTVTSAQKNPTAFYLCASSINSQGINEQYFGPGTRLTVT.

A note on this clone: The CDR3 extends 3 residues past the end of the read, so its final part is completed from the germline J gene. This chain joins TRBV5-3 and TRBJ2-3; 9 positions match TRBD2. TRBV5-3 is sorted into the ORF group, with uncertain function. Germline trimming cut 0 bases from V and 1 base from J; bases unmatched to any gene: 9. The CDR3 sequence is 18 residues long. CDR3 sequence reads: CARSLAVITSGCTDTQYF. The sequenced CDR3 bases are TGTGCCAGAAGCTTGGCCGTAATAACTAGCGGGTGCACAGATACG.

About this clone itself: The read ends 3 residues before the CDR3 terminus; that terminus is restored from the germline J gene. The genes are TRBV28 and TRBJ2-3, with 9 bases aligning to TRBD1. V trimming: 4 bases; J trimming: 2 bases; junction bases outside the gene matches: 4. The CDR3 is 15 amino acids. The V gene's germline CDR1 is MDHEN and CDR2 SYDVKM. CDR3 protein: CASSSGTGTTDTQYF. The CDR3 bases that were read are TGTGCCAGCAGTTCCGGGACAGGGACCACAGATACG.

About this clone itself: With the read ending 3 residues before the CDR3 end, the germline J gene is used to fill in that end. V and J are TRBV30 and TRBJ1-6; 8 nucleotides match TRBD1. J was trimmed by 9 bases and V by 3 bases; bases with no gene match: 16. The germline V gene encodes CDR1 GTSNPN and CDR2 SVGIG (reference sequence). The CDR3 is 17 amino acids. CDR3 DNA, as far as it was read: TGTGCCTGGAGAGCGCAAGTACAACGACAGGGGATTTCACCC. Amino acids: CAWRAQVQRQGISP. The complete CDR3 protein is CAWRAQVQRQGISPLHF.

Details on this clone: The read ends 3 residues shy of where the CDR3 ends; the end is completed using the germline J gene. The chain uses TRBV15 and TRBJ2-3; TRBD1 might be the D (5 bases). Trimming took off 4 bases at V and 1 base at J, with 9 bases between the two ends. This CDR3 is built from 14 residues. The germline gives CDR1 LNHNV, CDR2 YYDKDF (reference sequence). CDR3 sequence reads: CATSTTDRTDTQYF. The part of the CDR3 DNA that was read is TGTGCCACCAGCACGACAGATCGCACAGATACG.

For this clone: The read stops 3 residues short of the end of the CDR3; the missing end is completed from the germline J gene. The V gene is TRBV7-3, the J gene TRBJ2-1; D may match TRBD1 or TRBD2 (6 bases each). CDR1 and CDR2 from the germline V gene are SGHTA and FQGTGA. Trimming cost V 2 bases and J 6 bases, with 8 bases left between them. This CDR3 comprises 13 residues. This CDR3 reads CASSLGGGNEQFF. The covered CDR3 bases are TGTGCCAGCAGCTTAGGAGGGGGCAATGAG. Full variable domain (remainder filled in from reference TRBV7-3 and TRBJ2-1): GAGVSQTPSNKVTEKGKYVELRCDPISGHTALYWYRQSLGQGPEFLIYFQGTGAADDSGLPNDRFFAVRPEGSVSTLKIQRTERGDSAVYLCASSLGGGNEQFFGPGTRLTVL.

Note on this clone: The read finishes 3 residues shy of the CDR3 end, and the germline J gene is used to complete it. The chain uses TRBV19 and TRBJ2-7, with D possibly TRBD1 on 7 matching bases. Germline values: CDR1 LNHDA, CDR2 SQIVND (reference sequence). This CDR3 has 14 amino acids. V lost 6 bases, J lost 2 bases, and 14 bases lay in between. CDR3 loop: CASSDRDLTYEQYF. The CDR3 bases that were read are TGTGCCAGTAGCGACAGGGACTTGACCTACGAG.

Concerning this clone itself: The missing CDR3 end, 3 residues past where the read stops, is filled in from the germline J gene. V is TRBV6-2 or TRBV6-3 and J is TRBJ2-3; 12 nucleotides match TRBD2. Germline assignment: CDR1 MNHEY and CDR2 SVGEGT. This CDR3 comprises 17 residues. J lost 2 bases, V lost 6 bases, and 9 bases had no gene match. CDR3 sequence reads: CASRTPGLAGFTDTQYF. CDR3 bases read: TGTGCCAGCAGGACGCCGGGACTAGCGGGTTTCACAGATACG.

The sequenced CDR3 bases are TGCAGCGTTGACAGGGAATGGGATGGC. This sequence encodes CSVDREWDG. The whole CDR3 protein reads CSVDREWDGYTF. V is TRBV29-1 and J is TRBJ1-2; D might be TRBD1 (5 bases). The read finishes 3 residues shy of the CDR3 end, and the germline J gene is used to complete it. The CDR3 is made up of 12 amino acids. Trimming stripped 3 bases from V and 6 bases from J, with 11 bases between. CDR1 and CDR2 (germline): SQVTM, ANQGSEA.

Turning to this clone: Read coverage stops 3 residues before the CDR3 terminus; the germline J gene supplies the remainder. The J gene is TRBJ1-2, the V gene TRBV20-1, with a tentative D call TRBD1 (5 bases). The germline CDR1 and CDR2 sequences are DFQATT and SNEGSKA (reference sequence). The CDR3 has 13 amino acids. V lost 0 bases and J lost 4, with 9 bases in between. The covered CDR3 bases are TGCAGTGCTAGAGAGAGGGGCCCCTATGGC. This sequence encodes CSARERGPYG. The full-length CDR3 reads as CSARERGPYGYTF.

Turning to this clone: The read gets to within 3 residues of the CDR3 end, and the germline J gene fills in the rest. This chain uses TRBV5-6 with TRBJ2-3, with 7 nucleotides matching TRBD2. The CDR3 sequence is 12 residues long. Germline V gene sequence: CDR1 SGHDT, CDR2 YYEEEE. CDR3 DNA, as far as it was read: TGTGCCAGCAGCTCAGGACTAGAGGCG. Protein sequence: CASSSGLEA. The whole CDR3 is CASSSGLEAQYF.

Concerning this clone itself: The CDR3 end falls 3 residues outside the read, so it is completed with the germline J gene. The rearrangement uses TRBV20-1 and TRBJ2-7; 7 positions match TRBD2. Germline values: CDR1 DFQATT, CDR2 SNEGSKA (reference sequence). J gave up 2 bases and V 6 bases, and 10 bases lay outside the gene matches. The CDR3 runs to 14 residues. The DNA read from the CDR3 is TGCAGTGCCCTCCCCAAGCGGGGAGCCTACGAG. Residues: CSALPKRGAYE. The full CDR3 protein reads CSALPKRGAYEQYF.

Of note for this clone: The read terminates 3 residues before the CDR3 end, so the remaining end is supplied by the germline J gene. The chain is built from TRBV29-1 and TRBJ2-2, with D possibly matching TRBD1 (5 bases). Germline V gene sequence: CDR1 SQVTM, CDR2 ANQGSEA. V lost 3 bases and J lost 8, with 7 bases in between. The CDR3 sequence is 11 residues long. The covered CDR3 bases are TGCAGCGTTGAGGGGCCGGGGGAG. This codes for CSVEGPGE. The entire CDR3 is CSVEGPGELFF.